This is a list of T cell receptor beta chains from one sample in a study of CD8+ T cells in alopecia areata. The table came from immunoSEQ multiplex PCR; TCRdb's copy has only in-frame clones and leaves some out. This table has about 120,000 clones, about 50% appearing once. Sequences were derived from CD8+ T cells sorted from blood, sampled at week 0. The receptors were gathered from a human donor with alopecia areata. Both conserved end residues are part of each CDR3. A D gene is named only where the DNA matches it firmly. Size tells how often a clone was seen (once, few, many) or the class of an expanded clone, and some rows leave it out.

TRBD1	TRBV9	TRBJ2-7	.	TGTGCCAGCAGCGCTCGACAGGGCTACGAGCAGTACTTC	CASSARQGYEQYF
.	TRBV27	TRBJ1-6	once	TGTGCCAGCAGCCTTATGGGGGGGGCTATGGATTCACCCCTCCACTTT	CASSLMGGAMDSPLHF
TRBD1	TRBV30	TRBJ2-7	once	TGTGCCTGGAGAGCCTACCCGACCGACAGGGCCTACGAGCAGTACTTC	CAWRAYPTDRAYEQYF
.	TRBV4-1	TRBJ2-7	few	TGCGCCAGCAGCCAAGTATTCCCGGAGTACGAGCAGTACTTC	CASSQVFPEYEQYF
.	TRBV4-1	TRBJ1-5	.	TGCGCCAGCAGCCAAGACGCTTTTGGCAGTTTCTATCAGCCCCAGCATTTT	CASSQDAFGSFYQPQHF
TRBD1	TRBV19	TRBJ1-1	few	TGTGCCAGTAGTATCAGGGGGGGCGCGACTGAAGCTTTCTTT	CASSIRGGATEAFF
.	TRBV11-2	TRBJ1-1	.	TGTGCCAGCAGCTTAGGGCAGGGTCTAACTGAAGCTTTCTTT	CASSLGQGLTEAFF
.	TRBV7-9	TRBJ1-5	.	TGTGCCAGCGCCTCGGGCAATCAGCCCCAGCATTTT	CASASGNQPQHF
.	TRBV30	TRBJ1-2	.	TGTGCCTGGAGCGACGGCTATGGCTACACCTTC	CAWSDGYGYTF
TRBD2	TRBV4-1	TRBJ2-7	few	TGTGCCAGCAGCCAAGATGCGACTAGCGGGGCCTACGAGCAGTACTTC	CASSQDATSGAYEQYF
.	TRBV4-1	TRBJ2-5	.	TGCGCCAGCAGCCAAGATTCGAGCAAAGAGACCCAGTACTTC	CASSQDSSKETQYF
.	TRBV9	TRBJ1-4	.	TGTGCCAGCAGCGCGGCCGGGACGCGAGAAAAACTGTTTTTT	CASSAAGTREKLFF
.	TRBV30	TRBJ2-5	.	TGTGCCTCGGTTCGGGGAGAGACCCAGTACTTC	CASVRGETQYF
.	TRBV5-6	TRBJ2-7	few	TGTGCCAGCAGCTTCCCCTGGGACACTTACTACGAGCAGTACTTC	CASSFPWDTYYEQYF
.	TRBV7-9	TRBJ1-2	few	TGTGCCAGCAGCTTAGCAGCTAACTATGGCTACACCTTC	CASSLAANYGYTF
.	TRBV30	TRBJ2-7	.	TGTGCCTGGAGCCCAGGGAGGTTGAGCTCCTACGAGCAGTACTTC	CAWSPGRLSSYEQYF
.	TRBV29-1	TRBJ2-2	.	TGCAGCGTTGAGCAGGCCACCGGGGAGCTGTTTTTT	CSVEQATGELFF
TRBD1	TRBV5-6	TRBJ2-7	few	TGTGCCAGCAGCGACCGGGACAGGGCCCTCTACGAGCAGTACTTC	CASSDRDRALYEQYF
.	TRBV30	TRBJ2-5	once	TGTGCCAGCAGAGACCAAGAGACCCAGTACTTC	CASRDQETQYF
.	TRBV27	TRBJ2-7	.	TGTGCCAGCAGTCTCTCCCCAGGCACCTTCTCCTACGAGCAGTACTTC	CASSLSPGTFSYEQYF
.	TRBV27	TRBJ1-6	few	TGTGCCAGCAGTCAGGGACTTTCACCCCTCCACTTT	CASSQGLSPLHF
.	TRBV30	TRBJ2-2	few	TGTGCCTGGAGTCAGAACACCGGGGAGCTGTTTTTT	CAWSQNTGELFF
TRBD1	TRBV6-5	TRBJ2-2	many	TGTGCCAGCAGTAATCAGGGGGCTGTCGGGGAGCTGTTTTTT	CASSNQGAVGELFF
.	TRBV29-1	TRBJ1-4	.	TGCAGCGGTCTCAGGGGAGGGGAAAAACTGTTTTTT	CSGLRGGEKLFF
TRBD2	TRBV6-6	TRBJ2-1	.	TGTGCCAGCAGTATCACTAGCGGGTATTACAATGAGCAGTTCTTC	CASSITSGYYNEQFF
.	TRBV29-1	TRBJ2-1	.	TGCAGCCCCCTCGCTGGGGACTACAATGAGCAGTTCTTC	CSPLAGDYNEQFF
.	TRBV2	TRBJ1-1	.	TGTGCCAGCAGTGGTTGGGGACTCAAACTGAACACTGAAGCTTTCTTT	CASSGWGLKLNTEAFF
.	TRBV5-6	TRBJ2-5	few	TGTGCCAGCAGCTTGAGGAACGGGGAGACCCAGTACTTC	CASSLRNGETQYF
TRBD2	TRBV6-5	TRBJ2-1	once	TGTGCCAGCAGTTCCGGACTAGCCCACAATGAGCAGTTCTTC	CASSSGLAHNEQFF
.	TRBV7-9	TRBJ2-2	.	TGTGCCAGCAGCTCCTATATGAACACCGGGGAGCTGTTTTTT	CASSSYMNTGELFF
.	TRBV6-6	TRBJ1-1	few	TGTGCCAGCACCTCCTTTTCGAACACTGAAGCTTTCTTT	CASTSFSNTEAFF
TRBD2	TRBV9	TRBJ2-1	.	TGTGCCAGCAGCGTCACTACTAGCGGGGGGATGGGTGAGCAGTTCTTC	CASSVTTSGGMGEQFF
.	TRBV7-3	TRBJ2-5	.	TGTGCCAGCAGCCATCCGGACGGGACCGACCAAGAGACCCAGTACTTC	CASSHPDGTDQETQYF
.	TRBV7-8	TRBJ2-2	few	TGTGCCAGCAGCTCCTCTCCCTACACCGGGGAGCTGTTTTTT	CASSSSPYTGELFF
TRBD1	TRBV27	TRBJ1-1	.	TGTGCCAGCAGTTTACGAGACAGGGGGCTGAGCACTGAAGCTTTCTTT	CASSLRDRGLSTEAFF
TRBD1	TRBV29-1	TRBJ1-1	few	TGCAGCGTTTGGGCAGGGGGGACAAACACTGAAGCTTTCTTT	CSVWAGGTNTEAFF
.	TRBV9	TRBJ2-7	.	TGTGCCAGCAGCATGGGGCACCCATACGAGCAGTACTTC	CASSMGHPYEQYF
.	TRBV4-3	TRBJ2-2	.	TGCGCCAGCAGCCAGGGGGCTAATGACGGGGAGCTGTTTTTT	CASSQGANDGELFF
.	TRBV29-1	TRBJ2-1	.	TGCAGCGTTGAAGCCGGGACCAGAGACAATGAGCAGTTCTTC	CSVEAGTRDNEQFF
.	TRBV9	TRBJ2-2	.	TGTGCCAGCAGCACCAAGGGACGGGCGAACACCGGGGAGCTGTTTTTT	CASSTKGRANTGELFF
.	TRBV5-1	TRBJ2-3	few	TGCGCCAGCAGCTATGACTACACCGATACGCAGTATTTT	CASSYDYTDTQYF
TRBD2	TRBV7-9	TRBJ2-5	few	TGTGCCAGCAGCTCATATAGGACTAGCCCAAGGGAGACCCAGTACTTC	CASSSYRTSPRETQYF
.	TRBV5-1	TRBJ2-2	.	TGCGCCAGCAGCTTGGCGCGGAACACCGGGGAGCTGTTTTTT	CASSLARNTGELFF
TRBD1	TRBV7-2	TRBJ2-7	few	TGTGCCAGCAGCAAGGACAGGCGAAACTACGAGCAGTACTTC	CASSKDRRNYEQYF
TRBD1	TRBV7-8	TRBJ2-1	once	TGTGCCAGCAGCAGGGGGACAGGGACACCCTACAATGAGCAGTTCTTC	CASSRGTGTPYNEQFF
TRBD2	TRBV27	TRBJ2-5	.	TGTGCCAGCAGTATGGAGCGGGGAGGGGAGACCCAGTACTTC	CASSMERGGETQYF